This T cell receptor beta chain came from a study of blood T cell repertoires in COVID-19. Study information: Sites across the United States, Italy and Spain contributed samples from acute and convalescent COVID-19. PBMCs, B-cell-depleted T cells, or T cells were the source of the cDNA or gDNA that made up the material.

In the study's own analysis: Reference gene primer amplification yielded estimated nucleated cell counts. Sequencing was performed with immunoSEQ multiplex PCR; in TCRdb, only in-frame clones are kept and a portion is missing. V, J and clone size are taken as reported in that table, and D and trimming were inferred from the DNA itself. The data show roughly 500,000 clones, with approximately 89% seen just once and approximately 0.9% held by the top ten. Trimming cost V 2 bases and J 4 bases, with 14 bases left between them. The CDR3 covers 15 residues. Germline V gives CDR1 MNHEY, CDR2 SVGAGI. Patients at the Seattle site were enrolled during active infection and followed longitudinally.

The rearrangement links TRBV6-5 to TRBJ1-2; possible D gene TRBD1, 5 bases. This receptor was taken from a man aged 18 to 29 with COVID-19, enrolled during active disease. Sequencing was performed on peripheral blood. CDR3 protein: CASSYQGPFGYGYTF. The CDR3 DNA sequence: TGTGCCAGCAGTTACCAGGGTCCGTTTGGCTATGGCTACACCTTC.